This T cell receptor beta chain was retrieved from a study of T cells after somatic rescue of genetic block. Clones were read by immunoSEQ multiplex PCR, and TCRdb kept only the in-frame ones, dropping some. The sample lists 60,000 to 75,000 clones, about 90% seen once, with around 3% in the top ten. The ends were cut back, 0 bases at V and 0 bases at J, with 15 bases in the middle. Germline V gene data show CDR1 as LGHNA and CDR2 as YSLEER. CDR3 length equals 19 residues. The rearrangement uses TRBV4-3 and TRBJ2-6; D is ambiguous. The source of this sequence is a man in his forties or fifties. The sample comprised peripheral blood mononuclear cells (PBMCs). This CDR3 reads CASSQDLLVITSGANVLTF. In DNA, the CDR3 is TGCGCCAGCAGCCAAGATCTGCTTGTAATTACCTCTGGGGCCAACGTCCTGACTTTC.